The clone carrying this T cell receptor (beta chain) was detected only a few times. The data originate from a study of cytomegalovirus exposure and HLA in healthy donors. Researchers ran the PCR with 60 Vbeta and 13 Jbeta primers. Repertoires were generated with immunoSEQ multiplex PCR, while TCRdb's copy carries only in-frame clones and drops some. This sample carries 65,000 or so clones, 70% to 85% of them seen once, and the ten largest clones take 2.5% to 3.5%. The CDR3 spans 16 residues. V dropped 4 bases and J dropped 0 bases, with 14 bases sitting between them. This chain joins TRBV5-3 and TRBJ2-1, with unresolved D. TRBV5-3 is an open reading frame, and its role is uncertain. The sample consisted of PBMCs. The sequence derives from a woman in her thirties or forties in good health and CMV-seropositive. CDR3 sequence: CARSPPILSSYNEQFF. Written as DNA, the CDR3 is TGTGCCAGAAGCCCTCCCATCCTTAGCTCCTACAATGAGCAGTTCTTC.